The rows below give T cell receptor beta chains drawn from one sample of a study of T cells after yellow fever vaccination. TCRdb re-analysed the 5' RACE reads in MiXCR, keeping a single row per CDR3 protein. The sample contains 610,000 or so distinct CDR3 sequences, 12% of which appear only once. Sample: PBMCs, taken on the day of the yellow fever booster vaccination. All receptors come from a man aged 30 to 45 who received the YFV17D yellow fever vaccine. Both conserved end residues are part of each CDR3. A D gene is named only where the DNA matches it firmly. Clone size is given for some rows only: seen once, a few or many times, or a class if the clone is expanded.

TRBJ2-1 | TRBV20-1 | 15 | TRBD2 | NA | TGCAGTGCTCGGGCAGCGGGGGGGGTAGCAAATGAGCAGTTCTTC | CSARAAGGVANEQFF
TRBJ2-2 | TRBV7-7 | 14 | NA | few | TGTGCCAGCAGCTCTCGGGATTTCGACGGGGAGCTGTTTTTT | CASSSRDFDGELFF
TRBJ1-1 | TRBV7-2 | 15 | NA | NA | TGTGCCAGCAGCTTATTTTATAGCCTGAACACTGAAGCTTTCTTT | CASSLFYSLNTEAFF
TRBJ1-1 | TRBV28 | 16 | TRBD1 | few | TGTGCCAGCAGTCTACAGGGGTTCGTGGTGAACACTGAAGCTTTCTTT | CASSLQGFVVNTEAFF
TRBJ1-1 | TRBV3-1 | 14 | NA | few | TGTGCCAGCAGCCAACCAGGGGCAGGCACTGAAGCTTTCTTT | CASSQPGAGTEAFF
TRBJ2-2 | TRBV12-3/TRBV12-4 | 13 | TRBD1 | NA | TGTGCCAGCAAGGCAGGGGGCATCGGGGAGCTGTTTTTT | CASKAGGIGELFF
TRBJ2-3 | TRBV10-1 | 16 | NA | few | TGCGCCAGCAGAACCCCCCCCCGAAGGGCACGAGATACGCAGTATTTT | CASRTPPRRARDTQYF
TRBJ2-1 | TRBV6-4 | 13 | NA | NA | TGTGCCAGCAGTGCGGACTTGAACAATGAGCAGTTCTTC | CASSADLNNEQFF
TRBJ2-5 | TRBV11-2 | 17 | TRBD2 | few | TGTGCCAGCAGCTTACTGGCGGGAGAGGGAGGGAGCGAGACCCAGTACTTC | CASSLLAGEGGSETQYF
TRBJ2-1 | TRBV20-1 | 15 | NA | many | TGCAGTGCCCGCGGGATGACCCAAAATTCCAATGAGCAGTTCTTC | CSARGMTQNSNEQFF
TRBJ2-7 | TRBV7-9 | 14 | TRBD1 | NA | TGTGCCAGCAGCCCCGGGACAGTACCGTGGGAGCAGTACTTC | CASSPGTVPWEQYF